This T cell receptor beta chain derives from a study of blood T cell repertoires in COVID-19. Clones were read by immunoSEQ multiplex PCR, and TCRdb kept only the in-frame ones, dropping some. The sample records some 230,000 clones, around 83% being singletons. The ends were cut back, 4 bases at V and 4 bases at J, with 22 bases in the middle. The CDR3 loop spans 17 amino acids. Looked up from germline, CDR1 is SNHLY and CDR2 is FYNNEI. The sequence came from a woman aged 45-60 years with acute or convalescent COVID-19. The source material was peripheral blood. This chain joins TRBV2 and TRBJ2-5; maybe TRBD1 (5 bases). CDR3 amino acids: CASSGGQTAIRGETQYF. The CDR3 bases are TGTGCCAGCAGTGGGGGCCAAACAGCCATTAGGGGAGAGACCCAGTACTTC.